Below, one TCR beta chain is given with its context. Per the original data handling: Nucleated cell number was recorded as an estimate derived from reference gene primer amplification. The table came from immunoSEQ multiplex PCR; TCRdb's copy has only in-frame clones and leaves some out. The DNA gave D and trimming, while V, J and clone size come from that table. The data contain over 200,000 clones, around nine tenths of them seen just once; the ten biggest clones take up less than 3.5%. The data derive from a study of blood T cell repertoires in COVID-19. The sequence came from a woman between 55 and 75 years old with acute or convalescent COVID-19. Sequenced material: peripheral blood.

The CDR3 reads CAWSVAQETQYF. In nucleotides, the CDR3 is TGTGCCTGGAGTGTGGCACAAGAGACCCAGTACTTC. The chain combines TRBV30 with TRBJ2-5, with unresolved D. This CDR3 comprises 12 residues. V was shortened by 0 bases and J by 2 bases, with 4 bases between the two germline ends. CDR1 is GTSNPN and CDR2 is SVGIG in the germline V gene (reference sequence).